This TCR beta chain was retrieved from a study of response to subunit inactivated influenza vaccine. Study findings and constraints: T cells newly recruited by each seasonal influenza vaccination are few, the authors suggested.

TCRdb independently ran MiXCR on the RT-PCR reads; one entry per CDR3 protein. The sample carries hundreds of thousands of distinct CDR3 sequences, less than 15% recorded once. This clonotype came up a few times. Its antigen is not identified. This clonotype was sampled from a man between 50 and 59 years old who received an inactivated influenza vaccine. The input for sequencing was PBMCs from blood, taken 14 to 15 days before vaccination.

DNA of the CDR3: TGTGCCACCAGCAGAGATCACGACACCGGGGAGCTGTTTTTT. Its protein product is CATSRDHDTGELFF. The chain has TRBV15 and TRBJ2-2; the D is unclear. V was cut by 0 bases and J by 3 bases, with 5 bases left in between. This CDR3 spans 14 amino acids. Germline V gene lookup returns CDR1 LNHNV and CDR2 YYDKDF (reference sequence).